This TCR beta chain is from a study of blood T cell repertoires in COVID-19 (dated by TCRdb to about 2020). At the level of the whole study: Collaborator samples came from the United States, Italy and Spain and covered acute and convalescent phases of COVID-19. Where available, HLA class I and class II types were obtained from metadata supplied by the sample provider rather than from assay-based typing. The prospective study material was composed of cDNA or gDNA derived from T cells, B-cell-depleted T cells, or PBMCs. Deeply sampled blood TCRbeta repertoires from subjects exposed to, actively infected with, or recovered from COVID-19 were included in the dataset. A freely available public database, intended as a resource for researchers studying the immune response to SARS-CoV-2, is where the repertoires were released. The samples were drawn from two sources: the first 160 participants of the ongoing ImmuneRACE study, and 1,000 to 1,500 subjects contributed by 6 global collaborators. The sample metadata nearly always contained a de-identified subject ID, COVID-19 status, age in years and sex.

What the work shows at the level of the full study, not this receptor alone: The quantity of clinical and demographic metadata differed by source and by participant and was supplied without curation.

The collaborating institutions used their own protocols to collect whole blood in K2EDTA tubes. Collaborator samples were shipped for TCRbeta analysis as frozen whole blood, isolated PBMCs, or DNA extracted from either sample type. V is pared back by 7 bases and J by 0 bases, with 10 bases lying between the germline termini. From the cysteine through the phenylalanine, the CDR3 covers 14 amino acids. Solely the CDR3 DNA is kept, with 42 bases framed from the first base. The germline V gene yields SNHLY for CDR1 and FYNNEI for CDR2. In this sample, this clone turned up once. No cognate antigen has been identified for it. Base qualities are not provided; no much larger clone lies one nucleotide away. The immunoSEQ Assay, a bias-controlled multiplex PCR, was used to amplify TCRbeta CDR3 regions from genomic DNA. On the study's bioinformatics: Within the assay, amplification of reference gene primers was used to estimate how many nucleated cells each sample contained. To quantify the absolute abundance of each unique TCRbeta CDR3 rearrangement, sequence reads were collapsed and filtered. For each sample, productive Simpson clonality was calculated as the square root of Simpson's diversity index over productive rearrangements. TCRdb carries this immuneACCESS record with in-frame sequences only. Its versions omit some clonotypes, under half of them owing to an unresolved V gene in the studies checked, with the rest unexplained. V, J and clone size were drawn from that table, and D and trimming were deduced from the DNA. Counted in this sample were about 210,000 clones; 70% to 90% of them appeared once. Clones ranked in the top ten supply 7.6% of the sample.

The sequence came from a woman between 45 and 65 years old with active or convalescent COVID-19. The chain links TRBV2 with TRBJ1-5, with a tentative D gene TRBD1 over 5 matching bases. The sample consisted of peripheral blood. The DNA sequence follows: TGTGCCAGCAAGGACACAAGTAGCAATCAGCCCCAGCATTTT. Translation gives CASKDTSSNQPQHF.